The 16 T cell receptor beta chains reported below all come from one sample, sequenced in a study of T cells in Graves' hyperthyroidism and ophthalmopathy. The CDR3 regions of TCR beta were amplified from RNA transcripts. Researchers ran a first-round RT-PCR on the TCR CDR3 using the HTBI primer set. TCRdb fed the multiplex PCR reads into MiXCR, producing one record per CDR3 protein. The sample lists 600,000 to 750,000 distinct CDR3 sequences; 15% to 20% were seen once. Sequenced material: blood. Every receptor here comes from a man aged 45-60 years with Graves' hyperthyroidism.

This clonotype was recorded at least ten times. The chain combines TRBV24-1 with TRBJ1-1; D is perhaps TRBD1 (6 bases). The V end lost 1 base, the J end lost 10 bases, and 12 bases lay between the germline ends. The CDR3 is 13 amino acids. Germline V gene sequence: CDR1 KGHDR, CDR2 SFDVKD. This CDR3 reads CATSDLGGRGAFF. DNA for the CDR3: TGTGCCACCAGTGATTTAGGGGGAAGGGGAGCTTTCTTT.

This clonotype was picked up many times. The chain couples TRBV2 to TRBJ2-3; maybe TRBD1 (5 bases). The CDR3 consists of 12 residues. In germline, CDR1 is SNHLY, CDR2 FYNNEI. V lost 4 bases and J 4 bases, leaving 6 bases between the germline ends. The CDR3 region has the DNA TGTGCCAGCAGTGGGACACCAGATACGCAGTATTTT. This codes for CASSGTPDTQYF.

This clonotype was recorded many times. The chain couples TRBV7-2 to TRBJ1-2; no clear D gene. The germline CDR1 and CDR2 sequences are SGHTA and FQGNSA. The CDR3 consists of 15 residues. V was shortened by 1 base and J by 0 bases, with 9 bases between the two germline ends. CDR3 sequence: CASSLGSKANYGYTF. In nucleotides, the CDR3 is TGTGCCAGCAGCTTAGGAAGCAAAGCTAACTATGGCTACACCTTC. Full variable domain (remainder filled in from reference TRBV7-2 and TRBJ1-2): GAGVSQSPSNKVTEKGKDVELRCDPISGHTALYWYRQSLGQGLEFLIYFQGNSAPDKSGLPSDRFSAERTGGSVSTLTIQRTQQEDSAVYLCASSLGSKANYGYTFGSGTRLTVV.

Comment on this clonotype: With a much larger clone just one base away, this may be a read error. The V and J genes are TRBV6-1 and TRBJ1-5; D is ambiguous. The germline CDR1 and CDR2 sequences are MNHNS and SASEGT. V lost 5 bases, J lost 2 bases, and 16 bases lay in between. The CDR3 has 16 amino acids. For the CDR3, the DNA is TGTGCCAGCAGTCCGCACGACACAATAGGCAATCAGCCCCAGCATTTT. Amino acids: CASSPHDTIGNQPQHF.

The chain has TRBV12-3 or TRBV12-4 and TRBJ1-2; D call uncertain. With 2 bases removed from V and 6 bases from J, the gap between germline ends came to 13 bases. The CDR3 has 14 residues. As DNA, the CDR3 is TGTGCCAGCAGTTTATCCCAGAGAATGGATGGCTACACCTTC. Residues: CASSLSQRMDGYTF.

In this sample, this clonotype turned up many times. The V and J genes are TRBV6-2 or TRBV6-3 and TRBJ1-1; TRBD1 aligns across 7 bases. The trim removed 3 bases at V and 6 bases at J, leaving 7 bases unmatched. The germline V gene has CDR1 MNHEY and CDR2 SVGEGT. The CDR3 runs to 14 residues. In DNA, the CDR3 is TGTGCCAGCAGTTATCTCCACAGGGGCGCTGAAGCTTTCTTT. Its translation is CASSYLHRGAEAFF.

The chain recombines TRBV7-9 with TRBJ2-1; TRBD1 matches at 8 bases. The J segment lost 7 bases and the V segment lost 5 bases, leaving 13 bases of the junction unmatched. CDR1 is SEHNR and CDR2 is FQNEAQ in the germline V gene (reference sequence). This CDR3 is 16 amino acids long. CDR3 residues: CASSGKQGAGWNEQFF. The DNA of the CDR3 is TGTGCCAGCAGCGGGAAGCAGGGGGCAGGTTGGAATGAGCAGTTCTTC.

This clonotype was counted many times. V gene TRBV2 combines with J gene TRBJ2-1, with D maybe TRBD1 (5 bases). Looked up from germline, CDR1 is SNHLY and CDR2 is FYNNEI. Between the trimmed V and J ends, which lost 10 bases and 2 bases, there was a span of 18 bases. This CDR3 spans 15 amino acids. Written as DNA, the CDR3 is TGTGCCACAGCAGGATGGCAGGGCCCCTACAATGAGCAGTTCTTC. This encodes CATAGWQGPYNEQFF.

This clonotype was counted between two and nine times. The CDR3 protein is CASSRIDSSYEQYF. In DNA, the CDR3 is TGCGCCAGCAGCCGGATAGACAGTTCCTACGAGCAGTACTTC. This chain uses TRBV4-1 with TRBJ2-7, with D possibly matching TRBD1 (5 bases). Trimming took off 4 bases at V and 1 base at J, with 11 bases between the two ends. Germline assignment: CDR1 MGHRA and CDR2 YSYEKL. The CDR3 extends over 14 amino acids.

A few counts support this clonotype. The CDR3 reads CSAGPTSGSSHEQYF. CDR3 nucleotides: TGCAGTGCTGGCCCTACTAGCGGGAGTTCCCACGAGCAGTACTTC. This chain uses TRBV20-1 with TRBJ2-7, with 11 bases aligning to TRBD2. The CDR3 extends over 15 amino acids. V was clipped by 5 bases and J by 5 bases; unmatched bases: 11. Germline V lookup: CDR1 DFQATT, CDR2 SNEGSKA (reference sequence).

This clonotype came up many times. The genes are TRBV2 and TRBJ2-1; D remains ambiguous. Germline-derived CDR1 and CDR2 are SNHLY and FYNNEI. The CDR3 runs 14 residues. Trimming left V 1 base short and J 2 bases short, with 6 bases between. This chain's CDR3 is CASSEDTPYNEQFF. The CDR3 nucleotides are TGTGCCAGCAGTGAAGACACCCCCTACAATGAGCAGTTCTTC.

The J gene is TRBJ2-5, the V gene TRBV28; 13 bases are a match to TRBD2. The CDR3 contains 18 residues. Germline-derived CDR1 and CDR2 are MDHEN and SYDVKM. Trimming cost V 7 bases and J 3 bases; bases outside gene matches: 14. CDR3 amino acids: CASTLSPTGLAGEETQYF. The CDR3 DNA follows: TGTGCCAGCACCTTATCCCCTACCGGACTAGCGGGAGAAGAGACCCAGTACTTC.

The J gene is TRBJ1-1, the V gene TRBV19; D is undetermined. The ends were cut back, 2 bases at V and 5 bases at J, with 12 bases in the middle. Germline V gene data show CDR1 as LNHDA and CDR2 as SQIVND (reference sequence). The CDR3 spans 14 residues. The CDR3 region has the DNA TGTGCCAGTAGTATAAACAGTAAGAATACTGAAGCTTTCTTT. It yields the protein CASSINSKNTEAFF. The full variable domain, with the rest looked up from reference TRBV19 and TRBJ1-1, is DGGITQSPKYLFRKEGQNVTLSCEQNLNHDAMYWYRQDPGQGLRLIYYSQIVNDFQKGDIAEGYSVSREKKESFPLTVTSAQKNPTAFYLCASSINSKNTEAFFGQGTRLTVV.

The chain is built from TRBV11-2 and TRBJ2-1, with 12 bases that match TRBD2. The CDR3 totals 22 residues. CDR1 and CDR2 (germline): SGHAT, FQNNGV. After removal of 8 bases from V and 2 bases from J, the junction contained 25 bases not matched to a gene. The CDR3 protein is CASLGGPTGETSGSAPYNEQFF. CDR3 DNA: TGTGCCAGCCTTGGGGGGCCGACAGGGGAGACTAGCGGGAGTGCCCCCTACAATGAGCAGTTCTTC.

The chain combines TRBV7-8 with TRBJ2-2; D may be TRBD1 (5 bases). The CDR3 covers 12 residues. Trimming left V 5 bases short and J 9 bases short, with 10 bases between. Per the germline V gene, CDR1 is SGHVS and CDR2 is FQNEAQ. The CDR3 bases are TGTGCCAGCAGCCCAAGACAGTGGGAGCTGTTTTTT. Translating gives CASSPRQWELFF.

The chain links TRBV20-1 to TRBJ2-3; tentatively, D is TRBD1 or TRBD2 (5 bases each). The CDR3 extends over 15 amino acids. Germline V CDR1 and CDR2: DFQATT, SNEGSKA (reference sequence). The V and J ends lost 5 bases and 1 base respectively, with 16 bases between them. The CDR3 sequence: CSADRRRPGTDTQYF. The CDR3 DNA reads TGCAGTGCTGACAGAAGGAGGCCAGGCACAGATACGCAGTATTTT.